A selection of T cell receptor beta chains follows, all from one sample in a study of blood T cell repertoires in COVID-19. Sequenced by immunoSEQ multiplex PCR; TCRdb stores in-frame clones only, minus some. The table has under 300,000 clones, 70% to 85% seen once; the top ten hold 15%. Source material: PBMCs or T cells enriched from blood (not recorded which). These receptors came from a man aged 35 to 55 who had recovered from COVID-19. The CDR3 runs from the conserved cysteine through the conserved F or W. A D gene is named only where the DNA matches it firmly. Size values are once, few and many counts, or a class for expanded clones, and some rows have none.

>NA|TRBV10-1|TRBD1|15|TRBJ2-3
CASRGTGIITDTQYF
>few|TRBV11-3|TRBD2|15|TRBJ2-1
CASSSGTSGGGEQFF
>once|TRBV6-2/TRBV6-3|TRBD2|17|TRBJ2-1
CASSYVAGESFYNEQFF
>many|TRBV27|NA|14|TRBJ2-7
CASSLRRGPYEQYF
>NA|TRBV28|TRBD1|16|TRBJ2-5
CASRPQDRAIRETQYF
>NA|TRBV29-1|NA|12|TRBJ2-7
CSVGQYPYEQYF
>NA|TRBV7-9|NA|15|TRBJ1-1
CASSFRGDQNTEAFF
>NA|TRBV9|TRBD1|14|TRBJ2-7
CASSVGQGAHEQYF
>NA|TRBV28|NA|16|TRBJ1-1
CASSPGTAEGNTEAFF
>NA|TRBV24-1|NA|17|TRBJ2-5
CATSDQRAQRGQETQYF
>NA|TRBV11-2|TRBD2|15|TRBJ2-5
CASSLLLAGQETQYF